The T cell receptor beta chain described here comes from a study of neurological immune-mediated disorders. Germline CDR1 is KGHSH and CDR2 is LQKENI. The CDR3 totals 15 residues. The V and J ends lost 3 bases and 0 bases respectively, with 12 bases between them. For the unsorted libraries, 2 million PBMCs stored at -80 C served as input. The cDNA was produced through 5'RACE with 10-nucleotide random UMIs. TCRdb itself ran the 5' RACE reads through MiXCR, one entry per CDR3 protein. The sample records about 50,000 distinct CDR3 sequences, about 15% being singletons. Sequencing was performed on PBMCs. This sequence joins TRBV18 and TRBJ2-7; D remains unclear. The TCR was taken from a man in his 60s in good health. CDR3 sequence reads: CASSPALTSSYEQYF. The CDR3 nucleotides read TGTGCCAGCTCACCTGCCCTTACCAGCTCCTACGAGCAGTACTTC.